The 25 T cell receptor beta chains below were found in one sample sequenced in a study of cytomegalovirus exposure and HLA in healthy donors. The PCR used 60 Vbeta and 13 Jbeta primers. Only in-frame clones appear in the TCRdb table, and some are missing; sequencing was by immunoSEQ multiplex PCR. The sample lists around 140,000 clones; 70% to 85% were seen once. The sequenced sample was PBMCs. These receptor sequences come from a woman between 40 and 55 years old in good health and CMV-seronegative.

The chain has TRBV7-9 and TRBJ1-1; tentative D call: TRBD1 (5 bases). Germline CDR1 and CDR2: SEHNR and FQNEAQ (reference sequence). With 3 bases removed from V and 6 bases from J, the gap between germline ends came to 11 bases. This CDR3 is built from 13 residues. The CDR3 DNA is TGTGCCAGCAGCTTTTCCGTCAGGGCTGAAGCTTTCTTT. Protein product: CASSFSVRAEAFF.

The chain recombines TRBV7-9 with TRBJ2-4, with TRBD2 identical over 11 bases. Trimming removed 5 bases from V and 6 bases from J; junction bases left unmatched: 6. CDR1 is SEHNR, CDR2 FQNEAQ, per germline (reference sequence). The CDR3 contains 15 residues. CDR3 in amino acids: CASSLIGTSGNIQYF. The CDR3 DNA sequence: TGTGCCAGCAGCCTGATTGGGACTAGCGGAAACATTCAGTACTTC. The full variable domain, completed using reference TRBV7-9 and TRBJ2-4, is DTGVSQNPRHKITKRGQNVTFRCDPISEHNRLYWYRQTLGQGPEFLTYFQNEAQLEKSRLLSDRFSAERPKGSFSTLEIQRTEQGDSAMYLCASSLIGTSGNIQYFGAGTRLSVL.

The chain employs TRBV9 and TRBJ1-3; D perhaps matches TRBD1 (5 bases). CDR1 is SGDLS and CDR2 is YYNGEE in the germline V gene. The CDR3 loop spans 15 amino acids. With 0 bases removed from V and 1 base from J, the gap between germline ends came to 8 bases. Here the CDR3 reads CASSVDSGSGNTIYF. In DNA, the CDR3 is TGTGCCAGCAGCGTAGATTCAGGGTCTGGAAACACCATATATTTT.

This clone was seen a few times. The J gene is TRBJ1-1, the V gene TRBV5-1, with 7 positions matching TRBD1. After removal of 4 bases from V and 8 bases from J, the junction contained 8 bases not matched to a gene. The CDR3 is made up of 13 amino acids. Germline V gene lookup returns CDR1 SGHRS and CDR2 YFSETQ. DNA for the CDR3: TGCGCCAGCAGCGTGTTGGCGGACAGGGAAGCTTTCTTT. As protein: CASSVLADREAFF. Supplemented by reference TRBV5-1 and TRBJ1-1, the full variable domain reads KAGVTQTPRYLIKTRGQQVTLSCSPISGHRSVSWYQQTPGQGLQFLFEYFSETQRNKGNFPGRFSGRQFSNSRSEMNVSTLELGDSALYLCASSVLADREAFFGQGTRLTVV.

This clone was seen a single time. The V call is TRBV4-2, the J call TRBJ2-1; TRBD2 matches at 13 bases. CDR3 length: 16 residues. The germline V gene has CDR1 LGHNA and CDR2 YNFKEQ. Trimming at V came to 0 bases and at J to 7 bases, leaving 3 bases not matched to a gene. The CDR3 here is CASSQELAGGWNEQFF. CDR3 sequence (DNA): TGTGCCAGCAGCCAAGAACTAGCGGGAGGGTGGAATGAGCAGTTCTTC.

This chain uses TRBV9 with TRBJ1-4, with TRBD1 matching over 12 bases. The J segment lost 4 bases and the V segment lost 4 bases, leaving 8 bases of the junction unmatched. This CDR3 contains 17 residues. Per germline, CDR1 SGDLS and CDR2 YYNGEE. The CDR3 protein is CASSLGTGGLSNEKLFF. The CDR3 DNA sequence: TGTGCCAGCAGCCTTGGGACAGGGGGCTTAAGTAATGAAAAACTGTTTTTT.

The rearrangement uses TRBV5-6 and TRBJ2-1, with 9 nucleotides matching TRBD2. CDR3 length: 15 amino acids. The V segment lost 3 bases and the J segment 4 bases; nucleotides outside the gene matches: 5. CDR1 is SGHDT and CDR2 is YYEEEE in the germline V gene. The CDR3 DNA reads as TGTGCCAGCAGCTCCGGACTAGCGCTTTACAATGAGCAGTTCTTC. Translating it yields CASSSGLALYNEQFF.

The chain links TRBV25-1 to TRBJ2-7; possible D gene TRBD2, 6 bases. The germline V and J ends were trimmed by 5 bases and 5 bases, with 13 bases remaining between them. The CDR3 has 13 residues. Germline loops: CDR1 MGHDK, CDR2 SYGVNS. The CDR3 loop is CASSWRAKDEQYF. The CDR3 DNA reads as TGTGCCAGCAGTTGGAGGGCCAAGGACGAGCAGTACTTC.

The chain uses TRBV10-3 and TRBJ2-5; D is undetermined. Trimming stripped 3 bases from V and 5 bases from J, with 10 bases between. The germline V gene has CDR1 ENHRY and CDR2 SYGVKD. The CDR3 loop spans 13 amino acids. The CDR3: CAISDIGAETQYF. DNA for the CDR3: TGTGCCATCAGTGATATTGGTGCGGAGACCCAGTACTTC.

The genes are TRBV5-1 and TRBJ2-3; 8 bases map to TRBD2. V trimming: 2 bases; J trimming: 0 bases; junction bases outside the gene matches: 5. There are 16 residues in the CDR3. Germline-derived CDR1 and CDR2 are SGHRS and YFSETQ. The CDR3 nucleotides are TGCGCCAGCAGCTTACTTCCTAGCGGGAGCACAGATACGCAGTATTTT. Translation: CASSLLPSGSTDTQYF.

The V gene is TRBV27, the J gene TRBJ1-2; a weak D match, TRBD1 (6 bases). CDR1 and CDR2 (germline): MNHEY, SMNVEV (reference sequence). The CDR3 spans 13 residues. V was cut by 6 bases and J by 3 bases, with 11 bases left in between. CDR3 loop: CASRGQRHYGYTF. CDR3 in DNA: TGTGCCAGCAGAGGACAGAGGCACTATGGCTACACCTTC.

The V and J genes are TRBV5-1 and TRBJ2-1; D is possibly TRBD2 (5 bases). V shed 4 bases and J shed 3 bases, with 14 bases lying between them. The CDR3 length is 15 residues. The germline V gene encodes CDR1 SGHRS and CDR2 YFSETQ. The CDR3 here is CASSQESSGYNEQFF. Here the CDR3 DNA reads TGCGCCAGCAGCCAAGAGTCGAGCGGCTACAATGAGCAGTTCTTC.

This clone was observed a single time. This rearrangement joins TRBV6-6 to TRBJ2-7, with D perhaps matching TRBD2 (5 bases). V shed 2 bases and J shed 9 bases, with 11 bases lying between them. Germline CDR1 and CDR2: MNHNY and SVGAGI (reference sequence). This CDR3 is 12 amino acids long. Here the CDR3 DNA reads TGTGCCAGCAGTTACGAGGGCCCGGGGCAGTACTTC. Its translation: CASSYEGPGQYF.

The rearrangement joins TRBV6-1 to TRBJ2-2; TRBD1 might be the D (5 bases). CDR3 size: 16 residues. Germline V gene lookup returns CDR1 MNHNS and CDR2 SASEGT. V lost 1 base to trimming and J lost 2 bases, with 11 bases between them. CDR3 nucleotides: TGTGCCAGCAGTGAAGGAAAGGGGTTAAACACCGGGGAGCTGTTTTTT. It is translated as CASSEGKGLNTGELFF.

This chain uses TRBV9 with TRBJ2-5; 7 nucleotides agree with TRBD2. The J segment lost 4 bases and the V segment lost 4 bases, leaving 7 bases of the junction unmatched. Germline V gene lookup returns CDR1 SGDLS and CDR2 YYNGEE. This CDR3 comprises 14 residues. The CDR3 spells CASSHLWGGETQYF. In nucleotides, the CDR3 is TGTGCCAGCAGCCATTTGTGGGGGGGAGAGACCCAGTACTTC.

This rearrangement joins TRBV18 to TRBJ1-1; perhaps TRBD1 as D (6 bases). Trimming took 4 bases from V and 2 from J, leaving 8 bases between them. The length of the CDR3 is 13 residues. The germline V gene encodes CDR1 KGHSH and CDR2 LQKENI. CDR3 coding DNA: TGTGCCAGCTCACAGGACAGCAACACTGAAGCTTTCTTT. Translation gives CASSQDSNTEAFF.

This chain uses TRBV2 with TRBJ2-7; a possible D gene is TRBD1 (6 bases). The germline V gene has CDR1 SNHLY and CDR2 FYNNEI. V lost 5 bases and J lost 2, with 10 bases in between. The CDR3 sequence is 13 residues long. The DNA of the CDR3 is TGTGCCAGCAGTCGGACAGATACCTACGAGCAGTACTTC. This gives the protein CASSRTDTYEQYF.

The chain carries TRBV9 and TRBJ2-1, with D possibly matching TRBD1 (5 bases). V shed 0 bases and J shed 6 bases, with 10 bases lying between them. CDR1 is SGDLS, CDR2 YYNGEE, per germline. The CDR3 runs to 14 residues. Here the CDR3 reads CASSVGQGLNEQFF. The CDR3 nucleotides read TGTGCCAGCAGCGTAGGGCAGGGTCTCAATGAGCAGTTCTTC.

The CDR3 sequence is CASSYSPGRYGYTF. In DNA, the CDR3 is TGTGCCAGCAGTTACTCTCCGGGAAGGTATGGCTACACCTTC. V and J are TRBV6-5 and TRBJ1-2; no reliable D call. The ends were cut back, 0 bases at V and 5 bases at J, with 10 bases in the middle. The CDR3 spans 14 residues. Germline V gives CDR1 MNHEY, CDR2 SVGAGI.

The genes are TRBV7-9 and TRBJ1-5, with D uncertain. The CDR3 consists of 14 residues. Germline CDR1 and CDR2: SEHNR and FQNEAQ (reference sequence). The V end lost 1 base, the J end lost 6 bases, and 10 bases lay between the germline ends. CDR3 bases: TGTGCCAGCAGCTTAGTAACAGAAACTCAGCCCCAGCATTTT. This gives the protein CASSLVTETQPQHF.

The rearrangement uses TRBV28 and TRBJ2-5; 7 positions agree with TRBD1. V lost 6 bases to trimming and J lost 4 bases; unmatched junction nucleotides: 11. The CDR3 is 15 residues long. The germline gives CDR1 MDHEN, CDR2 SYDVKM. The CDR3 here is CASSLDRARGETQYF. The CDR3 nucleotides are TGTGCCAGCAGCCTCGACAGGGCGAGGGGAGAGACCCAGTACTTC.

The V call is TRBV7-6, the J call TRBJ2-2, with 7 bases fitting TRBD2. Germline V gene sequence: CDR1 SGHVS, CDR2 FNYEAQ. After removal of 2 bases from V and 1 base from J, the junction contained 7 bases not matched to a gene. This CDR3 spans 17 amino acids. CDR3 DNA sequence: TGTGCCAGCAGCTTAACAGGAACGGGAGGGAACACCGGGGAGCTGTTTTTT. It is translated as CASSLTGTGGNTGELFF.

The chain carries TRBV28 and TRBJ1-3; TRBD1 agrees at 7 bases. CDR1 and CDR2 (germline): MDHEN, SYDVKM. V dropped 4 bases and J dropped 0; count of bases not matched to a gene: 9. The CDR3 is made up of 17 amino acids. CDR3 amino acids: CASSSLHRTGSGNTIYF. CDR3 nucleotide sequence: TGTGCCAGCAGTTCCCTCCACCGGACAGGCTCTGGAAACACCATATATTTT.

The CDR3 loop reads CASSREYSGNTIYF. For the CDR3, the DNA is TGTGCCAGCAGCCGGGAGTACTCTGGAAACACCATATATTTT. V is TRBV4-2 and J is TRBJ1-3, with D unclear. V was shortened by 4 bases and J by 0 bases, with 7 bases between the two germline ends. CDR3 length: 14 amino acids. The germline gives CDR1 LGHNA, CDR2 YNFKEQ.

The V call is TRBV5-1, the J call TRBJ2-7; 9 positions match TRBD2. Germline values: CDR1 SGHRS, CDR2 YFSETQ. The CDR3 sequence is 15 residues long. Unmatched junction bases numbered 12, after V lost 5 bases and J lost 6 bases. For the CDR3, the DNA is TGCGCCAGCAGGGGGTCGGCGGGAGGGCCCCGCGAGCAGTACTTC. Its protein product is CASRGSAGGPREQYF. Full variable domain (outside the CDR3, taken from reference TRBV5-1 and TRBJ2-7): KAGVTQTPRYLIKTRGQQVTLSCSPISGHRSVSWYQQTPGQGLQFLFEYFSETQRNKGNFPGRFSGRQFSNSRSEMNVSTLELGDSALYLCASRGSAGGPREQYFGPGTRLTVT.